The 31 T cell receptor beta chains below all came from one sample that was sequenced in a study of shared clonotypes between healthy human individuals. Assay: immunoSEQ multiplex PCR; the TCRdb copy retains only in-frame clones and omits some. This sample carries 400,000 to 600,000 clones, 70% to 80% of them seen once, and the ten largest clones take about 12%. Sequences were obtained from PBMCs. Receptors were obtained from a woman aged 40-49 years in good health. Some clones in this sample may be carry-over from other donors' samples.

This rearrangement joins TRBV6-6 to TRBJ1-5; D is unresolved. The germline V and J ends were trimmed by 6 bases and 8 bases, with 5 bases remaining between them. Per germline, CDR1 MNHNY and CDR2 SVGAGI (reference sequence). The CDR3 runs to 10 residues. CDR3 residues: CASSREPQHF. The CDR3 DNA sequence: TGTGCCAGCAGCCGGGAGCCCCAGCATTTT.

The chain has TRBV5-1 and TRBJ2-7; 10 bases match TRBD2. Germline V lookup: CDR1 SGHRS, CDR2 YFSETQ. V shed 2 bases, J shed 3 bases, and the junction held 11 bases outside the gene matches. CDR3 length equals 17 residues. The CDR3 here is CASSFTPGLAEVYEQYF. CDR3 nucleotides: TGCGCCAGCAGCTTTACCCCCGGACTAGCGGAAGTCTACGAGCAGTACTTC.

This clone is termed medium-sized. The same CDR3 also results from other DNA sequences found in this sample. The CDR3, as DNA: TGTGCCAGCAGTGCGGACGACACCGGGGAGCTGTTTTTT. Protein product: CASSADDTGELFF. The chain uses TRBV6-4 and TRBJ2-2; D gene ambiguous. The CDR3 length is 13 residues. The germline gives CDR1 MRHNA, CDR2 SNTAGT. Trimming shortened V by 4 bases and J by 3 bases, and 6 bases separated the two germline ends.

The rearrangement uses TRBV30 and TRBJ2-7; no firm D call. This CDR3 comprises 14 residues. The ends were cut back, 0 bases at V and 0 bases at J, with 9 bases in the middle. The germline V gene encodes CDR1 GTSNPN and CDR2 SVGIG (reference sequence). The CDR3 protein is CAWSVGRSSYEQYF. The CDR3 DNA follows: TGTGCCTGGAGTGTAGGCCGGAGCTCCTACGAGCAGTACTTC.

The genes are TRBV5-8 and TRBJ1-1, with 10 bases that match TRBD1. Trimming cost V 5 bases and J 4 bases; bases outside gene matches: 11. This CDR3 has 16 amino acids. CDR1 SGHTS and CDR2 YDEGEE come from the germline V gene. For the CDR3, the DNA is TGTGCCAGCAGGCCTCTCCGGGACAGGGGATCCACTGAAGCTTTCTTT. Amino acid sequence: CASRPLRDRGSTEAFF.

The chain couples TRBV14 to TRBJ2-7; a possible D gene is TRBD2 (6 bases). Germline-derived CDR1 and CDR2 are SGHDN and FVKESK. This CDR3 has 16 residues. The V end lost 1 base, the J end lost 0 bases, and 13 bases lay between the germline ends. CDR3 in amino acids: CASSQVSAGFSYEQYF. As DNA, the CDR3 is TGTGCCAGCAGCCAAGTTAGCGCGGGATTCTCCTACGAGCAGTACTTC.

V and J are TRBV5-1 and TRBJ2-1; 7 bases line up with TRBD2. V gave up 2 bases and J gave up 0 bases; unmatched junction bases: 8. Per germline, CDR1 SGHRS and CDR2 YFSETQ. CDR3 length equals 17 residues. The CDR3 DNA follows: TGCGCCAGCAGCTTTCCTAGCGGATTTGGCTCCTACAATGAGCAGTTCTTC. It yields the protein CASSFPSGFGSYNEQFF.

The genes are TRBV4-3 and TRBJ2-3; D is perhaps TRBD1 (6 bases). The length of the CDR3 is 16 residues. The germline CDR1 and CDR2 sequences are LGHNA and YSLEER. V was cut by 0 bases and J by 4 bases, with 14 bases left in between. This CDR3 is CASSQDTAGAADTQYF. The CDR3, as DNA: TGCGCCAGCAGCCAAGATACGGCAGGGGCTGCAGATACGCAGTATTTT.

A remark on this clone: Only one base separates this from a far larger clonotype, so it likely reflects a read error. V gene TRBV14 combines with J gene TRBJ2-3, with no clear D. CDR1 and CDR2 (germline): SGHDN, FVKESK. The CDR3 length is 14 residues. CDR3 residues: CASSQALNLDTQCF. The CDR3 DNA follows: TGTGCCAGCAGCCAAGCATTGAATCTCGATACGCAGTGTTTT.

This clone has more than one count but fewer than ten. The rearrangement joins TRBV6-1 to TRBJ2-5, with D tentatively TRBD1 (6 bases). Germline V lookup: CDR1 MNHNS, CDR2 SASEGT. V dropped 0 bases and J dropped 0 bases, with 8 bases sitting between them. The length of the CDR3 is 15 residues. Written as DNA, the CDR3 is TGTGCCAGCAGTGAAGCCGGGACAAACCAAGAGACCCAGTACTTC. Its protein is CASSEAGTNQETQYF.

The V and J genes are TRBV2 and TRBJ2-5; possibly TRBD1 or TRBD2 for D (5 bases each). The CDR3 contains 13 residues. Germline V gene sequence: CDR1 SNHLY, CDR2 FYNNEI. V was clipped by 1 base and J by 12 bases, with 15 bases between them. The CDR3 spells CASSEVTGGPKYF. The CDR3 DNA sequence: TGTGCCAGCAGTGAAGTAACAGGAGGCCCCAAGTACTTC.

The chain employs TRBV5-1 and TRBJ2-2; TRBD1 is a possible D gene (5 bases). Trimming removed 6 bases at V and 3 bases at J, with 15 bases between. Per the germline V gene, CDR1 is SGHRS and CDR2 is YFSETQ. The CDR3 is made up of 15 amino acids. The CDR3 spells CASITGVSDTGELFF. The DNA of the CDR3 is TGCGCCAGCATAACAGGAGTATCGGACACCGGGGAGCTGTTTTTT.

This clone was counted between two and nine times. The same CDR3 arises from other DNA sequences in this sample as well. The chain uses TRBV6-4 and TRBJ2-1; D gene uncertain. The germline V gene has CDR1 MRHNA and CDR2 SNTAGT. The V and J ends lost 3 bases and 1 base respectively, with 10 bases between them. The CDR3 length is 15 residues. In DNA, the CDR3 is TGTGCCAGCAGTGAGAGAGCCGGGTCCTACAATGAGCAGTTCTTC. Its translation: CASSERAGSYNEQFF.

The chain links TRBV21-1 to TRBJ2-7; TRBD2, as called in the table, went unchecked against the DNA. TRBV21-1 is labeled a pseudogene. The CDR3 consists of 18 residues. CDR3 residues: CASSRRGIAHPSNYEQYF. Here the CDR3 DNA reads TGTGCCAGCAGCAGGCGGGGAATAGCCCACCCATCAAACTACGAGCAGTACTTC.

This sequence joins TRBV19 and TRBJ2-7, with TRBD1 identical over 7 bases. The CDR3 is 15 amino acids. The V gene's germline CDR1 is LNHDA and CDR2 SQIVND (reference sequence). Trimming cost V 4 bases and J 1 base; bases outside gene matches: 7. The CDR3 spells CASSTGQVGSYEQYF. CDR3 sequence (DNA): TGTGCCAGTAGTACCGGACAGGTTGGGTCCTACGAGCAGTACTTC.

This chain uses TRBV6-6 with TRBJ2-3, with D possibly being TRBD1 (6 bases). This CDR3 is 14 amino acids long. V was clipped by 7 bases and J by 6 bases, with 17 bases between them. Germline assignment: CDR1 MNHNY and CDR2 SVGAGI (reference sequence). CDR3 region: CASKWDTRWDTQYF. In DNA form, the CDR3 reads TGTGCCAGCAAGTGGGACACACGATGGGATACGCAGTATTTT.

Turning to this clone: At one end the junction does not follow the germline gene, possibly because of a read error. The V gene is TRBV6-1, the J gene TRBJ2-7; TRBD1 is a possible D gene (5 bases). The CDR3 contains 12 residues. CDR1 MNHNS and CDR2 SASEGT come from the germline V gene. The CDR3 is CASSEQGLPGRF. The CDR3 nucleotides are TGTGCCAGCAGTGAACAGGGCCTACCAGGTCGGTTC.

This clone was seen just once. The DNA for the CDR3 is TGTGCCAGCAGCCCCGGCCCCCATCAGGCCAAAAACATTCAGTACTTC. Translated, it gives CASSPGPHQAKNIQYF. The J gene is TRBJ2-4, the V gene TRBV5-5; D call uncertain. Trimming shortened V by 4 bases and J by 1 base, and 15 bases separated the two germline ends. Germline values: CDR1 SGHKS, CDR2 YYEKEE (reference sequence). CDR3 size: 16 residues.

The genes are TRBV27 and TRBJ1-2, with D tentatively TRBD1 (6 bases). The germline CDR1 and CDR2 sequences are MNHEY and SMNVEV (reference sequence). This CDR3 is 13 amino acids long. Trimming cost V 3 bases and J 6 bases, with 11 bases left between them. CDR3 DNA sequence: TGTGCCAGCAGTTTTCAGGGGCTTAATGGCTACACCTTC. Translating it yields CASSFQGLNGYTF.

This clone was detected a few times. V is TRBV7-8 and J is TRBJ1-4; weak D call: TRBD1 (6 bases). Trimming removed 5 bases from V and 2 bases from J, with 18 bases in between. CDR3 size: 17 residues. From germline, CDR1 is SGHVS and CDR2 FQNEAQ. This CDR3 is CASSPTPPGATNEKLFF. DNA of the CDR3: TGTGCCAGCAGCCCAACCCCCCCGGGGGCTACTAATGAAAAACTGTTTTTT.

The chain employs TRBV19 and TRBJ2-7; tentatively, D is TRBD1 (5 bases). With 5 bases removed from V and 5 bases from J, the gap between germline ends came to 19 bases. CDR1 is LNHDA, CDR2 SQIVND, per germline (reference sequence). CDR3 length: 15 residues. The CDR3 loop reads CASSPSLTPRDEQYF. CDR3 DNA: TGTGCCAGTAGTCCCTCCCTGACCCCCAGGGACGAGCAGTACTTC.

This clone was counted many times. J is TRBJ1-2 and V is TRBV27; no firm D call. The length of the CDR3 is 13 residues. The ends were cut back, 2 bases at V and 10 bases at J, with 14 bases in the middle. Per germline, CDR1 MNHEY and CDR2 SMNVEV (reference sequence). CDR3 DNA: TGTGCCAGCAGTTTAGGGTACCCAGGCGTCTACACCTTC. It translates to CASSLGYPGVYTF.

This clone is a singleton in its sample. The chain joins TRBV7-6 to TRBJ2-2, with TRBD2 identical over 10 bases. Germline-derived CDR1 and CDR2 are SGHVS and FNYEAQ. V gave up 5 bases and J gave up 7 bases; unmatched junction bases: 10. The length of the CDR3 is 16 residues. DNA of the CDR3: TGTGCCAGCAGCCACAACGCGGGACTAGCGCGCGGGGAGCTGTTTTTT. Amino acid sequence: CASSHNAGLARGELFF.

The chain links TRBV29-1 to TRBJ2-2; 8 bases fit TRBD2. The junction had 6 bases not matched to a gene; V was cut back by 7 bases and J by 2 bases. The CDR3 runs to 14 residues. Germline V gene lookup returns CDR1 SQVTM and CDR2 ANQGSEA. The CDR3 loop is CSAKLAGNTGELFF. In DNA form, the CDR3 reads TGCAGCGCTAAGCTAGCGGGTAACACCGGGGAGCTGTTTTTT.

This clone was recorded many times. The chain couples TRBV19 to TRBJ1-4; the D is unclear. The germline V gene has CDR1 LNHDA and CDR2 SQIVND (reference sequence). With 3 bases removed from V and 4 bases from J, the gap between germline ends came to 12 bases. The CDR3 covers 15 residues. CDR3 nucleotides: TGTGCCAGTAGTATTAGATCGGGCGGTAATGAAAAACTGTTTTTT. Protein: CASSIRSGGNEKLFF.

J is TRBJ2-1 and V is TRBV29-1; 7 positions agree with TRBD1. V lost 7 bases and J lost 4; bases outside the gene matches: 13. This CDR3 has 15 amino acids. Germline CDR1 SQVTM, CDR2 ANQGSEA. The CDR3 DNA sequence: TGCAGCGCCAACCTCGAGGGGGCAGGGTACAATGAGCAGTTCTTC. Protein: CSANLEGAGYNEQFF.

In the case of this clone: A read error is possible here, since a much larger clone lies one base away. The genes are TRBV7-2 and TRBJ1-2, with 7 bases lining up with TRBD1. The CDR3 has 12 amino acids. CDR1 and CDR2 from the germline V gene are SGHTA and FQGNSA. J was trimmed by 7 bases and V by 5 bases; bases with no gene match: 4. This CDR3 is CASSQTGRGYTF. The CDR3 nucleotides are TGTGCCAGCAGCCAGACAGGGCGTGGCTACACCTTC.

The CDR3 DNA reads as TGTGCCAGCAGCTTGGATGCAGGGGGGAACACTGAAGCTTTCTTT. Its translation: CASSLDAGGNTEAFF. V usage is TRBV5-6 and J usage is TRBJ1-1, with 7 bases matching TRBD1. The CDR3 runs 15 residues. J lost 1 base, V lost 0 bases, and 3 bases had no gene match. Germline V gives CDR1 SGHDT, CDR2 YYEEEE.

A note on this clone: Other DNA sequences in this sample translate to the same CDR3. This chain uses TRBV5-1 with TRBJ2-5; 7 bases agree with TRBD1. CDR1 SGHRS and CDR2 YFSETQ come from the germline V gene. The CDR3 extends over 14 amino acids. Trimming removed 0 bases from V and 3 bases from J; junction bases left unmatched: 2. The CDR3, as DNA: TGCGCCAGCAGCTTGGGGGGGACAGAAGAGACCCAGTACTTC. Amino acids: CASSLGGTEETQYF. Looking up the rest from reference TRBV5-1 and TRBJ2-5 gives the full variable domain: KAGVTQTPRYLIKTRGQQVTLSCSPISGHRSVSWYQQTPGQGLQFLFEYFSETQRNKGNFPGRFSGRQFSNSRSEMNVSTLELGDSALYLCASSLGGTEETQYFGPGTRLLVL.

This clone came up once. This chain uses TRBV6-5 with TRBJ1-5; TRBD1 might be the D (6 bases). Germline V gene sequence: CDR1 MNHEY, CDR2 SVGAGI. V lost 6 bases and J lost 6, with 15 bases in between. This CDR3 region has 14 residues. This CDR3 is CASRPAGGTQPQHF. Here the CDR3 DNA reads TGTGCCAGCAGACCCGCGGGGGGCACTCAGCCCCAGCATTTT.

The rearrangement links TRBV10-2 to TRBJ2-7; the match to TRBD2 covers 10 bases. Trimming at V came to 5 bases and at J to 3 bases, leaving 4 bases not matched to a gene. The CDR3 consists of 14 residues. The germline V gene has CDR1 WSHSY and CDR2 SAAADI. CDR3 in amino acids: CASSLTSGLYEQYF. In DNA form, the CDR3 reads TGCGCCAGCAGTCTGACTAGCGGGCTCTACGAGCAGTACTTC.